A selection of T cell receptor beta chains follows, all from one sample in a study of blood T cell repertoires in COVID-19. Profiling relied on immunoSEQ multiplex PCR, and the TCRdb table lists in-frame clones only, not all of them. The top ten hold about 6% of the sample, which has about 150,000 clones, around 73% seen once. What was sequenced was PBMCs or T cells enriched from blood (not recorded which). All receptors come from a woman aged 50 to 65 who had recovered from COVID-19. The conserved cysteine and the conserved F or W are not part of the CDR3 here. Clone size appears in some rows only: once, few, many, or a class for an expanded clone.

j_call	v_call	clone_size	cdr3_aa
TRBJ2-2	TRBV5-4	.	ASSPRDRVAGELF
TRBJ2-5	TRBV4-2	.	ASSQGPTIREETQETQY
TRBJ2-5	TRBV5-1	.	ASRKTGTQETQY
TRBJ1-1	TRBV5-5	.	ASSRTGANTEAF
TRBJ2-1	TRBV19	.	ASSMTSGGAYNEQF
TRBJ2-6	TRBV6-1	.	ASSDRVAGANVLT
TRBJ1-5	TRBV28	.	ASSFPGVQPQH
TRBJ2-7	TRBV7-9	.	ASSLSRQGNEQY
TRBJ2-5	TRBV28	.	ASSSRGLETQY
TRBJ1-5	TRBV19	.	ASSMGVGRNQPQH
TRBJ1-4	TRBV15	.	ATRAGRGEKLF
TRBJ2-1	TRBV24-1	.	ATSDQLPSSYNEQF
TRBJ1-1	TRBV6-5	.	ASRRRSTEAF
TRBJ1-1	TRBV6-5	.	ASSYSTANTEAF
TRBJ2-6	TRBV27	once	ASSLGPSGANVLT
TRBJ1-2	TRBV10-1	.	ASSEDPGVGYT
TRBJ2-1	TRBV27	.	ASSSLDRGPYNEQF
TRBJ1-1	TRBV5-1	.	ASTTGGASTEAF
TRBJ2-3	TRBV7-2	.	ASSQPSEQY
TRBJ1-5	TRBV24-1	.	ATSPGVFNQPQH
TRBJ1-4	TRBV2	.	ASRNRGRANEKLF
TRBJ1-2	TRBV28	.	ASSLGGTGTAYGYT
TRBJ1-6	TRBV19	.	ASSTIQGYSYNSPLH
TRBJ1-4	TRBV5-1	.	ASSTGSATNEKLF
TRBJ2-1	TRBV3-1/TRBV3-2	.	ASSQVSGTSVTEQF
TRBJ2-1	TRBV12-3/TRBV12-4	.	ASFGGNEQF